This T cell receptor (beta chain) was obtained from a study of blood T cell repertoires in COVID-19. Turning to the study itself: COVID-19 samples from acute and convalescent phases originated in the United States, Italy and Spain. T cells, B-cell-depleted T cells, or PBMCs supplied cDNA or gDNA.

Original handling: It was from reference gene primer amplification that nucleated cell counts were estimated. Assay used: immunoSEQ multiplex PCR; TCRdb lists only in-frame clones, some missing. That table furnishes V, J and clone size, whereas the DNA furnished D and trimming. Of around 180,000 clones detected, about 87% appear once; the ten largest clones hold 3.5% to 5%. Germline V gene lookup returns CDR1 MGHRA and CDR2 YSYEKL. The CDR3 runs 15 residues. The germline V and J ends were trimmed by 4 bases and 4 bases, with 16 bases remaining between them. The receptor was isolated from a woman in her thirties with acute or convalescent COVID-19. The chain joins TRBV4-1 to TRBJ2-5; tentative D call: TRBD2 (5 bases). The sequenced sample consisted of peripheral blood. CDR3 residues: CASSPYHTSGETQYF. DNA for the CDR3: TGCGCCAGCAGCCCATACCACACTAGTGGAGAGACCCAGTACTTC.